This TCR beta chain was captured by sequencing in a study of metastatic and nonmetastatic thyroid tumors. Across the study: Repertoires from blood and tumor or nodule tissue of malignant and benign thyroid patients were compared.

Thyroid surgery was preceded by no treatment in any patient. Germline CDR1 SGHTA, CDR2 FQGNSA. This CDR3 spans 12 amino acids. The V end was cut by 2 bases, the J end by 0 bases, with 2 bases between. TCRdb re-clonotyped the PCR reads through MiXCR. The sample holds around 89,000 clones, just under 15% seen once. This clone occurred many times. V usage is TRBV7-2 and J usage is TRBJ2-7; no clear D gene. The receptor's source is a female donor with papillary thyroid cancer or a benign thyroid nodule (not recorded which). Some clones in this sample may be carry-over from other donors' samples. The sequencing sample was made of blood. The CDR3: CASSLSSYEQYF. The CDR3 coding sequence is TGTGCCAGCAGCTTAAGCTCCTACGAGCAGTACTTC.